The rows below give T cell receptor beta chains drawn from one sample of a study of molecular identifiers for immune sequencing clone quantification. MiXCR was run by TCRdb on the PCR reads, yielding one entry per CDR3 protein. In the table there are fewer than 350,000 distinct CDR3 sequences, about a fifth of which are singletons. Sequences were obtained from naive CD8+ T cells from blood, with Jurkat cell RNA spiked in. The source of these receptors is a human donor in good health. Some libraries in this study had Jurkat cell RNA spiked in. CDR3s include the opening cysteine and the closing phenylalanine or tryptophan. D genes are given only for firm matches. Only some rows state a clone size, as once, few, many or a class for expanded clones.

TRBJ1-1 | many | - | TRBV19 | CASSINGGPTEAFF | TGTGCCAGTAGTATAAACGGGGGACCCACTGAAGCTTTCTTT
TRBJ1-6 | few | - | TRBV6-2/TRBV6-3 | CASSGRGSYNSPLHF | TGTGCCAGCAGTGGCAGAGGGTCCTATAATTCACCCCTCCACTTT
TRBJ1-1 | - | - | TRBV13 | CAGSLEENTEAFF | TGTGCCGGCAGCTTAGAAGAGAACACTGAAGCTTTCTTT
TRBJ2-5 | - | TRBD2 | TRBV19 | CASSLATSVGEETQYF | TGTGCCAGTAGTCTCGCAACTAGCGTGGGGGAAGAGACCCAGTACTTC
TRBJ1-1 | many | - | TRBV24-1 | CATRAGARTEAFF | TGTGCCACCAGGGCGGGGGCGCGTACTGAAGCTTTCTTT
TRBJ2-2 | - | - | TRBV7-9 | CASSSPGRNTGELFF | TGTGCCAGCAGCTCCCCCGGGAGGAACACCGGGGAGCTGTTTTTT
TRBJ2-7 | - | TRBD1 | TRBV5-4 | CASSHLGQRPYEQYF | TGTGCCAGCAGCCACCTGGGACAGCGGCCCTACGAGCAGTACTTC
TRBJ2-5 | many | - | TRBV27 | CASKRPGSQETQYF | TGTGCCAGCAAGAGACCAGGGAGCCAAGAGACCCAGTACTTC
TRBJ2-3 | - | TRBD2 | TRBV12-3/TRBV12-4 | CASSLGTGTSGDVTQYF | TGTGCCAGCAGTTTGGGAACCGGGACTAGCGGGGACGTAACGCAGTATTTT
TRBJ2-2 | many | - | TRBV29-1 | CSIRVANTGELFF | TGCAGCATCAGGGTTGCGAACACCGGGGAGCTGTTTTTT
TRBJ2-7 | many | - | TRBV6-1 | CASKDQGRFHEQYF | TGTGCCAGTAAAGATCAGGGGAGGTTTCACGAGCAGTACTTC
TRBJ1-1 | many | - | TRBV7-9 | CASSPGLSPEAFF | TGTGCCAGCAGCCCGGGGCTTTCCCCTGAAGCTTTCTTT
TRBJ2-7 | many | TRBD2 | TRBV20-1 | CSARGGTSGRWLSYEQYF | TGCAGTGCTAGAGGCGGGACTAGCGGGAGATGGTTAAGCTACGAGCAGTACTTC
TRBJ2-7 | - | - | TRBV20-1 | CSARGPPPSRQGPYEQYF | TGCAGTGCTAGAGGTCCCCCCCCCTCCAGGCAGGGCCCCTACGAGCAGTACTTC
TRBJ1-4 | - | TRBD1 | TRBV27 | CASSYTGVSEKLFF | TGTGCCAGCAGTTATACAGGGGTATCTGAAAAACTGTTTTTT
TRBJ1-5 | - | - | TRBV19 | CVSSTNGGPAQHF | TGTGTCAGTAGTACAAACGGGGGGCCGGCCCAGCATTTT
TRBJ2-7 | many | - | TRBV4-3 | CASSQEGAEGIYEQYF | TGCGCCAGCAGCCAAGAAGGAGCGGAGGGGATCTACGAGCAGTACTTC
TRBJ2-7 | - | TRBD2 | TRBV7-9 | CASSVGVSGVQDEQYF | TGTGCCAGCAGCGTCGGGGTTAGCGGGGTCCAAGACGAGCAGTACTTC
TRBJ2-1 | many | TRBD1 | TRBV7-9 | CASSLGTGVEQFF | TGTGCCAGCAGCTTAGGAACAGGGGTTGAGCAGTTCTTC
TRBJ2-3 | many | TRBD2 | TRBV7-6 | CASSPTPASGGWGDTQYF | TGTGCCAGCAGCCCAACCCCCGCTAGCGGGGGTTGGGGAGATACGCAGTATTTT
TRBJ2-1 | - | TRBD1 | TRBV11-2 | CASSPGQGVSYNEQFF | TGTGCCAGCAGCCCCGGACAGGGGGTCTCCTACAATGAGCAGTTCTTC
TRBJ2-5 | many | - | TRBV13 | CASRPLATDRQETQYF | TGTGCCAGCAGGCCTTTGGCGACAGACCGCCAAGAGACCCAGTACTTC